This T cell receptor beta chain was identified during a study of T cell responses to AZD1222 COVID-19 vaccine. Overall study findings and caveats: There were repertoire samples only from the period after the peak T cell response. Along spike, vaccine-associated CD4 TCRs were found throughout, with dominance at 160-218 and 743-854.

Profiled with immunoSEQ multiplex PCR; TCRdb holds only in-frame clones, not every one. The sample lists 150,000 to 200,000 clones; 90% were seen once. This clone was recorded only once. What it binds is unknown. Germline CDR1 and CDR2: LGHDT and YNNKEL (reference sequence). Trimming stripped 4 bases from V and 7 bases from J, with 8 bases between. The CDR3 is made up of 13 amino acids. Second-dose schedules of about 4 or about 12 weeks were combined. The sequence came from an adult who received the AZD1222 COVID-19 vaccine. V gene TRBV3-1 (or the pseudogene TRBV3-2) combines with J gene TRBJ1-6, with no clear D. The source material was peripheral blood, sampled 28 days after the second AZD1222 dose. CDR3 coding DNA: TGTGCCAGCAGCCCGGGAGGAAATTCACCCCTCCACTTT. Translated: CASSPGGNSPLHF.